Listed here are 11 T cell receptor beta chains from one sample, sequenced in a study of control samples from healthy donors and cancer patients. TCRdb's copy holds only in-frame clones and misses some; the assay was immunoSEQ multiplex PCR. This sample carries about 230,000 clones, more than 65% of them seen once, and the ten largest clones take less than 15%. Sequenced: PBMCs. All receptors come from a woman aged 60-75 years with lung cancer.

This clone was counted between two and nine times. The CDR3 nucleotides are TGCGCCAGCAGCTTGGGTGGGACGAAGGGATCCGGCTACACCTTC. Its translation: CASSLGGTKGSGYTF. V is TRBV5-1 and J is TRBJ1-2; perhaps TRBD1 as D (5 bases). This CDR3 region has 15 residues. Looked up from germline, CDR1 is SGHRS and CDR2 is YFSETQ. Trimming removed 0 bases at V and 8 bases at J, with 17 bases between. The full variable domain, with the rest looked up from reference TRBV5-1 and TRBJ1-2, is KAGVTQTPRYLIKTRGQQVTLSCSPISGHRSVSWYQQTPGQGLQFLFEYFSETQRNKGNFPGRFSGRQFSNSRSEMNVSTLELGDSALYLCASSLGGTKGSGYTFGSGTRLTVV.

The V call is TRBV10-2, the J call TRBJ1-1; D remains unclear. This CDR3 has 13 amino acids. Germline assignment: CDR1 WSHSY and CDR2 SAAADI. Between the trimmed V and J ends, which lost 6 bases and 1 base, there was a span of 9 bases. The CDR3 coding sequence is TGCGCCAGCAGCAGGAAACCGAACACTGAAGCTTTCTTT. It codes for CASSRKPNTEAFF.

The chain uses TRBV7-3 and TRBJ2-6; D remains ambiguous. Germline assignment: CDR1 SGHTA and CDR2 FQGTGA. The CDR3 extends over 17 amino acids. The V end was cut by 0 bases, the J end by 2 bases, with 11 bases between. CDR3: CASSLTPSSAGANVLTF. Written as DNA, the CDR3 is TGTGCCAGCAGCTTAACGCCCAGCAGCGCTGGGGCCAACGTCCTGACTTTC.

The chain is built from TRBV19 and TRBJ2-1; possibly TRBD2 for D (5 bases). This CDR3 spans 16 amino acids. Germline lookup yields CDR1 LNHDA and CDR2 SQIVND (reference sequence). V gave up 6 bases and J gave up 2 bases, with 17 bases separating them. CDR3 protein: CASRVLSGDPYNEQFF. The DNA of the CDR3 is TGTGCCAGTAGGGTTTTGAGCGGAGATCCCTACAATGAGCAGTTCTTC.

This chain uses TRBV30 with TRBJ2-3; tentatively, D is TRBD1 or TRBD2 (5 bases each). The ends were cut back, 0 bases at V and 6 bases at J, with 13 bases in the middle. Looked up from germline, CDR1 is GTSNPN and CDR2 is SVGIG (reference sequence). This CDR3 has 14 residues. CDR3 DNA sequence: TGTGCCTGGAGTGTTGGGGGAGTTCTGGATACGCAGTATTTT. Encoded protein: CAWSVGGVLDTQYF.

This clone was counted a single time. The chain joins TRBV4-1 to TRBJ1-2; perhaps TRBD1 as D (6 bases). This CDR3 is 14 amino acids long. V gave up 4 bases and J gave up 0 bases, with 9 bases separating them. CDR1 is MGHRA and CDR2 is YSYEKL in the germline V gene. The CDR3 nucleotides read TGCGCCAGCAGCCGGGACACCTCTAACTATGGCTACACCTTC. This sequence encodes CASSRDTSNYGYTF.

The rearrangement uses TRBV6-5 and TRBJ1-1, with 7 positions matching TRBD1. Per the germline V gene, CDR1 is MNHEY and CDR2 is SVGAGI. Trimming took 5 bases from V and 3 from J; bases not matched to a gene: 9. This CDR3 region has 15 residues. CDR3 sequence: CASSPRLDRDTEAFF. The DNA of the CDR3 is TGTGCCAGCAGTCCTAGGTTAGACAGGGACACTGAAGCTTTCTTT.

The chain couples TRBV28 to TRBJ1-3; the match to TRBD1 covers 10 bases. Germline V lookup: CDR1 MDHEN, CDR2 SYDVKM. Trimming removed 6 bases from V and 4 bases from J; junction bases left unmatched: 9. The CDR3 runs to 16 residues. The CDR3 sequence: CASSPSGTGAGNTIYF. Written as DNA, the CDR3 is TGTGCCAGCAGCCCGTCCGGGACAGGGGCAGGAAACACCATATATTTT.

V gene TRBV5-1 combines with J gene TRBJ2-5; 8 bases fit TRBD1. This CDR3 region has 15 residues. With 1 base clipped from V and 5 bases from J, the junction kept 7 bases outside the gene matches. Germline V gives CDR1 SGHRS, CDR2 YFSETQ. CDR3 DNA: TGCGCCAGCAGCTTGACCCCAGGGGGCGGGGAGACCCAGTACTTC. Its translation: CASSLTPGGGETQYF.

The chain couples TRBV7-2 to TRBJ2-7; D remains ambiguous. The V gene lost 1 base and the J gene lost 5 bases, with 18 bases spanning the gap. Germline assignment: CDR1 SGHTA and CDR2 FQGNSA. This CDR3 is 16 amino acids long. The DNA for the CDR3 is TGTGCCAGCAGCTTAGTTCCCGTGGCCCCCCAGGACGAGCAGTACTTC. Translated: CASSLVPVAPQDEQYF.

The chain couples TRBV30 to TRBJ1-1, with 8 bases matching TRBD1. In germline, CDR1 is GTSNPN, CDR2 SVGIG (reference sequence). Trimming took 0 bases from V and 7 from J; bases not matched to a gene: 7. This CDR3 has 14 residues. In DNA form, the CDR3 reads TGTGCCTGGAGTGTACCGGACAGGGTTCGTGAAGCTTTCTTT. It translates to CAWSVPDRVREAFF.